This TCR beta chain was retrieved from a study of cytomegalovirus exposure and HLA in healthy donors. Details on this clone: No antigen is known for it.

Study conclusions and caveats: One variant, a missense change in DCLRE1C, was linked in a later analysis to TCR beta V- and J-gene trimming. An apparent linkage of common viral pathogens to several of the most significant clusters emerged in a later analysis.

In the PCR, 60 Vbeta and 13 Jbeta primers were used. Data came from immunoSEQ multiplex PCR; TCRdb stores just in-frame clones and leaves some out. The profile shows 140,000 or so clones, roughly 72% of them singletons. CDR1 is SEHNR and CDR2 is FQNEAQ in the germline V gene (reference sequence). V lost 2 bases to trimming and J lost 3 bases; unmatched junction nucleotides: 3. The CDR3 has 14 amino acids. Sample: PBMCs. The TCR comes from a man in his forties or fifties in good health and CMV-seronegative. The gene calls are TRBV7-9 and TRBJ1-2; 7 bases are shared with TRBD1. The CDR3 loop reads CASSLQGGDYGYTF. CDR3 coding DNA: TGTGCCAGCAGCTTACAGGGGGGCGACTATGGCTACACCTTC.